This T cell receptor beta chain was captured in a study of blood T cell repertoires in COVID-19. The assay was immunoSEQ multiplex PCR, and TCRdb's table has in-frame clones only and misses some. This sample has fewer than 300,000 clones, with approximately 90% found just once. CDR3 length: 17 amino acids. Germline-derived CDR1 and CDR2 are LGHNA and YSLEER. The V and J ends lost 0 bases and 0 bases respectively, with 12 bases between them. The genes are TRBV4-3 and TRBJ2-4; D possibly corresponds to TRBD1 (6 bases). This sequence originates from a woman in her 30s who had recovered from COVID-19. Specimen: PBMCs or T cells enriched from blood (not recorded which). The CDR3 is CASSQDSGQVAKNIQYF. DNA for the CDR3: TGCGCCAGCAGCCAAGACTCGGGACAAGTAGCCAAAAACATTCAGTACTTC.